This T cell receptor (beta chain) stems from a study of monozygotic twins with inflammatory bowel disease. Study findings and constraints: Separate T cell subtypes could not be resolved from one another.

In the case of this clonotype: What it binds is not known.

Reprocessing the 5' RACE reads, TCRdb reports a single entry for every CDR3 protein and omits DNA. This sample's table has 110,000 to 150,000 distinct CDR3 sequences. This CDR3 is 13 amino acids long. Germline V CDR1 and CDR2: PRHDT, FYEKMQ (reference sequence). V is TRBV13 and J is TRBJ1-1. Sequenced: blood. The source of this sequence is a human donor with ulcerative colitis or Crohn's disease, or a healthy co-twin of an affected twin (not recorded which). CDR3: CASRVPSGTEAFF.